The subject of this entry is one T cell receptor (beta chain). The data are from a study of blood T cell repertoires in COVID-19. At the level of the study: Both acute and convalescent COVID-19 samples were obtained from the United States, Italy and Spain. PBMCs, B-cell-depleted T cells, or T cells provided the cDNA or gDNA that made up the material.

The CDR3 runs to 17 residues. Trimming shortened V by 0 bases and J by 1 base, and 15 bases separated the two germline ends. Germline V gene sequence: CDR1 LNHNV, CDR2 YYDKDF (reference sequence). Original analysis: Cell counts per sample came from amplifying reference gene primers. Libraries were prepared by immunoSEQ multiplex PCR; TCRdb keeps only in-frame clonotypes and omits some of them. V, J and clone size reflect that table, while D and trimming were determined from the DNA. The data contain about 160,000 clones, about nine tenths of them singletons. The receptor's source is a woman aged 65 to 85 with acute or convalescent COVID-19. Sequenced material: peripheral blood. The chain couples TRBV15 to TRBJ1-2; D gene uncertain. The CDR3 coding sequence is TGTGCCACCAGCAGAGAAGTAGTAATAGAAGATAACTATGGCTACACCTTC. It yields the protein CATSREVVIEDNYGYTF. The full variable domain, with the rest looked up from reference TRBV15 and TRBJ1-2, is DAMVIQNPRYQVTQFGKPVTLSCSQTLNHNVMYWYQQKSSQAPKLLFHYYDKDFNNEADTPDNFQSRRPNTSFCFLDIRSPGLGDTAMYLCATSREVVIEDNYGYTFGSGTRLTVV.